This record covers a single TCR beta chain. Its target is unknown. This record belongs to a study of molecular identifiers for immune sequencing clone quantification. TCRdb reprocessed the PCR reads with MiXCR, giving one entry per CDR3 protein. The sample has approximately 500,000 distinct CDR3 sequences, about a fifth seen once; the top ten hold roughly 0.81%. Overall study findings and caveats: Among 800,000 to 1,000,000 naive cells, as was reported, spiked Jurkat TCR RNA from one cell was detectable.

Trimming cost V 10 bases and J 4 bases; bases outside gene matches: 10. This CDR3 is built from 14 residues. Germline CDR1 SEHNR, CDR2 FQNEAQ (reference sequence). J is TRBJ1-2 and V is TRBV7-9; 9 nucleotides agree with TRBD1. The sequence came from a human donor in good health. Some libraries in this study had Jurkat cell RNA spiked in. The sequenced material came from naive CD8+ T cells from blood, with Jurkat cell RNA spiked in. Indicated subset: FACS-sorted CD8+CD4-CCR7+CD45RA+ naive T cells. The CDR3 DNA sequence: TGTGCCACCGGGGACAGGGACGTAGGCTATGGCTACACCTTC. This translates into CATGDRDVGYGYTF.